What follows are 10 T cell receptor beta chains derived from one specimen sequenced in a study of OX40 agonist ivuxolimab in advanced cancers. This table comes from immunoSEQ multiplex PCR, and its TCRdb copy is limited to in-frame clones, with some not included. The table shows tens of thousands of clones, with about 90% occurring only once. The input for sequencing was CD4+ or CD8+ T cells sorted from blood, taken in a trial of the OX40 agonist ivuxolimab. These receptors were collected from an adult with an advanced solid tumor such as melanoma, head and neck, liver or kidney cancer.

The chain uses TRBV9 and TRBJ1-1; tentatively, D is TRBD1 (5 bases). Trimming removed 4 bases at V and 3 bases at J, with 13 bases between. Per the germline V gene, CDR1 is SGDLS and CDR2 is YYNGEE. This CDR3 comprises 14 residues. CDR3 sequence: CASSTGGGDTEAFF. DNA of the CDR3: TGTGCCAGCAGCACAGGAGGCGGGGACACTGAAGCTTTCTTT.

The chain employs TRBV30 and TRBJ2-7; no definite D call. This CDR3 is built from 11 residues. Trimming stripped 2 bases from V and 3 bases from J, with 5 bases between. Germline V gene lookup returns CDR1 GTSNPN and CDR2 SVGIG (reference sequence). This chain's CDR3 is CAWSKGYEQYF. CDR3 nucleotide sequence: TGTGCCTGGAGTAAGGGCTACGAGCAGTACTTC.

CDR3 sequence reads: CASSFRDRGSTDTQYF. As DNA, the CDR3 is TGTGCCAGCAGCTTCCGGGACAGGGGTTCCACAGATACGCAGTATTTT. This rearrangement joins TRBV13 to TRBJ2-3; 10 bases map to TRBD1. J gave up 2 bases and V 3 bases, and 5 bases lay outside the gene matches. Per the germline V gene, CDR1 is PRHDT and CDR2 is FYEKMQ (reference sequence). The CDR3 loop spans 16 amino acids.

The chain couples TRBV11-2 to TRBJ2-5; maybe TRBD1 (5 bases). CDR1 and CDR2 from the germline V gene are SGHAT and FQNNGV. This CDR3 is built from 14 residues. The germline V and J ends were trimmed by 1 base and 5 bases, with 11 bases remaining between them. Here the CDR3 reads CASSLAQGAETQYF. Here the CDR3 DNA reads TGTGCCAGCAGCTTAGCTCAGGGTGCGGAGACCCAGTACTTC.

In DNA, the CDR3 is TGCAGTGCTAGAGATCTCGGAGCGCAGTATTTT. Protein: CSARDLGAQYF. The chain has TRBV20-1 and TRBJ2-3; the D is unclear. V lost 0 bases and J 10 bases, leaving 8 bases between the germline ends. The germline gives CDR1 DFQATT, CDR2 SNEGSKA (reference sequence). The CDR3 is 11 residues long.

Of note for this clone: Other DNA sequences from this sample encode an identical CDR3 as well. J is TRBJ2-2 and V is TRBV27, with TRBD2 matching 7 bases. The CDR3 has 18 amino acids. V was pared by 4 bases and J by 4 bases, with 15 bases of the junction left unmatched. Germline V gene data show CDR1 as MNHEY and CDR2 as SMNVEV (reference sequence). CDR3 coding DNA: TGTGCCAGCAGTTCACGAGCGGGGCAGGCCCTCCCCACCGGGGAGCTGTTTTTT. It translates to CASSSRAGQALPTGELFF.

V and J are TRBV9 and TRBJ2-1; TRBD2 matches at 11 bases. The J segment lost 5 bases and the V segment lost 0 bases, leaving 7 bases of the junction unmatched. Germline V gene lookup returns CDR1 SGDLS and CDR2 YYNGEE. The CDR3 totals 17 residues. The CDR3 reads CASSVGLAGGADNEQFF. CDR3 DNA: TGTGCCAGCAGCGTAGGGCTAGCGGGAGGCGCCGACAATGAGCAGTTCTTC.

This rearrangement joins TRBV5-1 to TRBJ2-7; a possible D gene is TRBD2 (5 bases). Germline CDR1 SGHRS, CDR2 YFSETQ. Trimming removed 4 bases from V and 1 base from J, with 15 bases in between. The CDR3 has 15 residues. As DNA, the CDR3 is TGCGCCAGCAGCCATGGAGAGGGCGGTTCCTACGAGCAGTACTTC. It translates to CASSHGEGGSYEQYF.

V usage is TRBV28 and J usage is TRBJ2-1; D possibly corresponds to TRBD2 (5 bases). Deletions cut 6 bases from V and 4 bases from J, with 13 bases between. Germline V gives CDR1 MDHEN, CDR2 SYDVKM. CDR3 size: 14 residues. Written as DNA, the CDR3 is TGTGCCAGCAGGCCCTATCAGCGGTACAATGAGCAGTTCTTC. This gives the protein CASRPYQRYNEQFF.

V and J are TRBV19 and TRBJ2-5; TRBD2 agrees at 10 bases. V lost 5 bases and J lost 4; bases outside the gene matches: 1. Germline V gene sequence: CDR1 LNHDA, CDR2 SQIVND (reference sequence). The CDR3 length is 13 residues. The CDR3 DNA sequence: TGTGCCAGTAGTCTAGCGGGAGCAGAGACCCAGTACTTC. It codes for CASSLAGAETQYF. The variable domain in full, with the rest retrieved from reference TRBV19 and TRBJ2-5, is DGGITQSPKYLFRKEGQNVTLSCEQNLNHDAMYWYRQDPGQGLRLIYYSQIVNDFQKGDIAEGYSVSREKKESFPLTVTSAQKNPTAFYLCASSLAGAETQYFGPGTRLLVL.